This TCR beta chain was profiled in a study of T cell responses to AZD1222 COVID-19 vaccine. In the study overall: Analyses pooled second doses at about 4 or about 12 weeks.

Comments on this clone: Its cognate antigen is unknown.

Sequencing was performed with immunoSEQ multiplex PCR; in TCRdb, only in-frame clones are kept and a portion is missing. The repertoire holds some 190,000 clones, approximately 92% seen once, with 1% to 1.5% in the top ten. Findings and limits, study-wide: Two doses of AZD1222 preceded a rise in Spike-specific TCR breadth and depth. The donor group comprised mostly white British people and more females; the analysis possibly underestimated clonal diversity. Reportedly, close to half of spike-specific TCRs are directed against unmutated variant regions.

The input for sequencing was peripheral blood, taken on day 0 of AZD1222 vaccination. This TCR derives from an adult in good health.

The CDR3 bases are TGTGCCAGCAGTAGACAGGGCCCCTACGAGCAGTACTTC. This codes for CASSRQGPYEQYF. The V and J genes are TRBV11-2 and TRBJ2-7, with TRBD1 identical over 7 bases. CDR1 is SGHAT and CDR2 is FQNNGV in the germline V gene. The CDR3 is 13 residues long. V was clipped by 6 bases and J by 2 bases; unmatched bases: 4.